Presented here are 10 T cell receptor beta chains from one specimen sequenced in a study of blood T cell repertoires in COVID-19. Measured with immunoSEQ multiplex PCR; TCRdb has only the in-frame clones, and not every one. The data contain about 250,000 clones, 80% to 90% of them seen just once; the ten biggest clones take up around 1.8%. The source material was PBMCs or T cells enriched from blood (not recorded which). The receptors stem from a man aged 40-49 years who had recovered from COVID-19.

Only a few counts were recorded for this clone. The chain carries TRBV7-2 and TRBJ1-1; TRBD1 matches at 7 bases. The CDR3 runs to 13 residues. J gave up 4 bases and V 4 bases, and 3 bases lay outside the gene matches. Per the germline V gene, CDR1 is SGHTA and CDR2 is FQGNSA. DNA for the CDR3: TGTGCCAGCAGCTCAGGGGGTTCCACTGAAGCTTTCTTT. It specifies CASSSGGSTEAFF.

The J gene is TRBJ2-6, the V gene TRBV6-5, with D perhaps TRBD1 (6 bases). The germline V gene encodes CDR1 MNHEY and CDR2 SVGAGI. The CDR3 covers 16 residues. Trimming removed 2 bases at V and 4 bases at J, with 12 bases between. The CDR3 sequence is CASSYARGTGANVLTF. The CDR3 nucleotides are TGTGCCAGCAGTTACGCAAGGGGGACCGGGGCCAACGTCCTGACTTTC.

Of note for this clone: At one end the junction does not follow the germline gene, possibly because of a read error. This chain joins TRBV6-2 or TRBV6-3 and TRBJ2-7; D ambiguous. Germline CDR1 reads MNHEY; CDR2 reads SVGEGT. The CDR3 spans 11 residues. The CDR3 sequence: CAGSPRYEQYF. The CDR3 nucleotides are TGTGCCGGCAGCCCCCGCTACGAGCAGTACTTC.

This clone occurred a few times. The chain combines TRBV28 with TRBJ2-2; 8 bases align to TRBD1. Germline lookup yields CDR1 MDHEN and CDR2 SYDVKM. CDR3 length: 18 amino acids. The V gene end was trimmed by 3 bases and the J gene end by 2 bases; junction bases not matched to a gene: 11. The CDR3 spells CASSFPYGQGHNTGELFF. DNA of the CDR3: TGTGCCAGCAGTTTCCCTTATGGACAGGGTCACAACACCGGGGAGCTGTTTTTT. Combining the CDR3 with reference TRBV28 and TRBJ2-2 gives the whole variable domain DVKVTQSSRYLVKRTGEKVFLECVQDMDHENMFWYRQDPGLGLRLIYFSYDVKMKEKGDIPEGYSVSREKKERFSLILESASTNQTSMYLCASSFPYGQGHNTGELFFGEGSRLTVL.

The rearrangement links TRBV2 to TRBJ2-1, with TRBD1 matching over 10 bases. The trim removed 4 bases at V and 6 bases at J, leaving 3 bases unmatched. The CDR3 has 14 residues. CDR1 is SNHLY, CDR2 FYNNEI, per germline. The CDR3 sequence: CASSARTGGNEQFF. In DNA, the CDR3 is TGTGCCAGCAGTGCTAGGACAGGGGGCAATGAGCAGTTCTTC.

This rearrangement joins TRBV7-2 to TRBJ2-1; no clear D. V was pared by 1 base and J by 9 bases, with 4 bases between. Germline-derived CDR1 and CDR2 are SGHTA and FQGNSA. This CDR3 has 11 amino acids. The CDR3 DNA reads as TGTGCCAGCAGCTTAGTTATTGAGCAGTTCTTC. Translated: CASSLVIEQFF.

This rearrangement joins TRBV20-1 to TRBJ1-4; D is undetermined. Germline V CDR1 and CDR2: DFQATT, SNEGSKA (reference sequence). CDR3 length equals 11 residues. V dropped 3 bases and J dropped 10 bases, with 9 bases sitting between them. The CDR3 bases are TGCAGTGCTAGTTCTGGCGGAAAACTGTTTTTT. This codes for CSASSGGKLFF.

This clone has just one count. CDR3 DNA: TGTGCCAGCAGTATTGGAACAGTACAAGAGACCCAGTACTTC. Translated, it gives CASSIGTVQETQYF. The chain links TRBV2 to TRBJ2-5; D is ambiguous. Germline assignment: CDR1 SNHLY and CDR2 FYNNEI. V lost 5 bases and J 2 bases, leaving 12 bases between the germline ends. The CDR3 runs to 14 residues.

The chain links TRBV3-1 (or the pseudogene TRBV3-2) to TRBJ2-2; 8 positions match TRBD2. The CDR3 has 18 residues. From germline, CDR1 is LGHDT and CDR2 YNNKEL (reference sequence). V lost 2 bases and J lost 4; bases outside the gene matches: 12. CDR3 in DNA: TGTGCCAGCAGCCAACCCCAAGGACTAGCAATGATCACCGGGGAGCTGTTTTTT. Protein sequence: CASSQPQGLAMITGELFF.

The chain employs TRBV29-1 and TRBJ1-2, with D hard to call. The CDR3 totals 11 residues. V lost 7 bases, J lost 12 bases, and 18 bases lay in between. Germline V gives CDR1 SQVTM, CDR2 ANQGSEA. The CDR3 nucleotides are TGCAGCGCCACTGAACAGATTATGGACACCTTC. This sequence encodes CSATEQIMDTF.